These T cell receptor beta chains were read from a single sample in a study of T cells in Graves' hyperthyroidism and ophthalmopathy. TCRdb analysed the multiplex PCR reads with MiXCR anew, one entry per CDR3 protein. The sample consists of over 300,000 distinct CDR3 sequences, roughly 13% of them appearing once. The source material was blood. These TCRs come from a woman in her sixties with Graves' hyperthyroidism. CDR3s include the opening cysteine and the closing phenylalanine or tryptophan.

cdr3_length: 15; j_call: TRBJ2-1; v_call: TRBV19; cdr3_aa: CASSPHGRASNEQFF
cdr3_length: 16; j_call: TRBJ2-1; v_call: TRBV7-9; cdr3_aa: CASSSTRTSSYNEQFF
cdr3_length: 16; j_call: TRBJ2-3; v_call: TRBV6-5; cdr3_aa: CASSYSREASTDTQYF
cdr3_length: 13; j_call: TRBJ1-1; v_call: TRBV30; cdr3_aa: CAWSQYSATEAFF
cdr3_length: 16; j_call: TRBJ1-1; v_call: TRBV20-1; cdr3_aa: CSARGGTGRVNTEAFF
cdr3_length: 14; j_call: TRBJ2-1; v_call: TRBV5-1; cdr3_aa: CASSLGTGYNEQFF
cdr3_length: 15; j_call: TRBJ1-4; v_call: TRBV12-3/TRBV12-4; cdr3_aa: CASSPPDRRNEKLFF
cdr3_length: 18; j_call: TRBJ2-6; v_call: TRBV12-3/TRBV12-4; cdr3_aa: CASSRTSGRASGANVLTF
cdr3_length: 14; j_call: TRBJ2-5; v_call: TRBV7-8; cdr3_aa: CASSLLVMGETQYF
cdr3_length: 13; j_call: TRBJ2-5; v_call: TRBV2; cdr3_aa: CASSELFTSDQYF
cdr3_length: 15; j_call: TRBJ2-1; v_call: TRBV28; cdr3_aa: CASSLHVRIARGQFF
cdr3_length: 15; j_call: TRBJ1-4; v_call: TRBV19; cdr3_aa: CASRARTGVNEKLFF
cdr3_length: 14; j_call: TRBJ2-4; v_call: TRBV6-1; cdr3_aa: CASSSTVAKNIQYF
cdr3_length: 16; j_call: TRBJ2-7; v_call: TRBV6-2/TRBV6-3; cdr3_aa: CASSYSVGSITYEQYF
cdr3_length: 18; j_call: TRBJ2-7; v_call: TRBV6-5; cdr3_aa: CASSYLAVAGVSVYEQYF
cdr3_length: 14; j_call: TRBJ1-2; v_call: TRBV5-1; cdr3_aa: CASSLVRTGDGYTF
cdr3_length: 13; j_call: TRBJ2-1; v_call: TRBV11-3; cdr3_aa: CASSTPELDEQFF
cdr3_length: 12; j_call: TRBJ2-4; v_call: TRBV11-3; cdr3_aa: CASSLDTNIQYF
cdr3_length: 15; j_call: TRBJ2-2; v_call: TRBV4-1; cdr3_aa: CASSQGHPNTGELFF
cdr3_length: 15; j_call: TRBJ2-5; v_call: TRBV9; cdr3_aa: CASSRGSVVQETQYF
cdr3_length: 15; j_call: TRBJ2-7; v_call: TRBV12-3/TRBV12-4; cdr3_aa: CASTPGRDRGHEQYF
cdr3_length: 14; j_call: TRBJ1-4; v_call: TRBV6-1; cdr3_aa: CASSLTGQNEKLFF
cdr3_length: 13; j_call: TRBJ2-1; v_call: TRBV4-1; cdr3_aa: CASTRTLYNEQFF
cdr3_length: 15; j_call: TRBJ2-1; v_call: TRBV12-5; cdr3_aa: CASGLGTSGSNEQFF
cdr3_length: 14; j_call: TRBJ2-7; v_call: TRBV28; cdr3_aa: CASSFDGGIYEQYF
cdr3_length: 15; j_call: TRBJ2-7; v_call: TRBV6-1; cdr3_aa: CASRPTSGRLGEQYF
cdr3_length: 15; j_call: TRBJ2-7; v_call: TRBV4-1; cdr3_aa: CASSPPTDRGHEQYF
cdr3_length: 14; j_call: TRBJ2-3; v_call: TRBV6-2/TRBV6-3; cdr3_aa: CASSRAFSTDTQYF
cdr3_length: 16; j_call: TRBJ1-2; v_call: TRBV19; cdr3_aa: CASSPSGTGRLYGYTF
cdr3_length: 13; j_call: TRBJ2-5; v_call: TRBV6-1; cdr3_aa: CASSDSQALDQYF
cdr3_length: 15; j_call: TRBJ1-4; v_call: TRBV18; cdr3_aa: CASSPRGMANEKLFF
cdr3_length: 16; j_call: TRBJ1-1; v_call: TRBV13; cdr3_aa: CASSSRGPRFNTEAFF
cdr3_length: 17; j_call: TRBJ2-1; v_call: TRBV7-2; cdr3_aa: CASSNPHGTSGIGEQFF
cdr3_length: 15; j_call: TRBJ2-1; v_call: TRBV5-1; cdr3_aa: CASSSGLAPTFEQFF